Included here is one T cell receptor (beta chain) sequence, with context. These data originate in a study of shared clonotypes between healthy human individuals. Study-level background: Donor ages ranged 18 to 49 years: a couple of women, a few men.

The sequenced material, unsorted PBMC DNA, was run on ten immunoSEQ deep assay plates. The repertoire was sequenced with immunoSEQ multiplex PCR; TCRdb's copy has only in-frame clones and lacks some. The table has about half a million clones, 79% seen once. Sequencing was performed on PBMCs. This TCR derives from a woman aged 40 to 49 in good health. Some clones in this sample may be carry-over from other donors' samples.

The CDR3 DNA reads as TGTGCCAGCAGGTTAGCGGGAGGAAGCTACGAGCAGTACTTC. Translating gives CASRLAGGSYEQYF. J is TRBJ2-7 and V is TRBV2, with 10 bases that match TRBD2. CDR1 is SNHLY, CDR2 FYNNEI, per germline. CDR3 size: 14 residues. V dropped 6 bases and J dropped 3; count of bases not matched to a gene: 5.